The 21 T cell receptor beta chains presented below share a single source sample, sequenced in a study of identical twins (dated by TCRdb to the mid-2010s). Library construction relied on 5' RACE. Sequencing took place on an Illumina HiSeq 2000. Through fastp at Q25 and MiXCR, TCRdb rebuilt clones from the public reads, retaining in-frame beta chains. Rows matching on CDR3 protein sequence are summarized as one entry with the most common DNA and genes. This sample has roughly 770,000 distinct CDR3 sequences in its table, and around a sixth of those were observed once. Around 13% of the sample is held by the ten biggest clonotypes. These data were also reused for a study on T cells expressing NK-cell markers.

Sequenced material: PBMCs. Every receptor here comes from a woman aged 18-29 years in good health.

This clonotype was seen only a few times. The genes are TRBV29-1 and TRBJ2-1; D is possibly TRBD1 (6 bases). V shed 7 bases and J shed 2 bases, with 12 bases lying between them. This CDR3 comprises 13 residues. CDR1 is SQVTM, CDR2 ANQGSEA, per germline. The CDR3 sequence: CSGGHLTYNEQFF. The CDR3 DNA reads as TGCAGCGGGGGACACCTAACCTACAATGAGCAGTTCTTC.

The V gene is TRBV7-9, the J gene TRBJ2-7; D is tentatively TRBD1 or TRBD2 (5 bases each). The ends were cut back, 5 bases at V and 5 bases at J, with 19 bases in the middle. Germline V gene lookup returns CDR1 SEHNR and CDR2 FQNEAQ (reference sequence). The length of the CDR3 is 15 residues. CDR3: CASSRGRVFLDEQYF. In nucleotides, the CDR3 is TGTGCCAGCAGCCGGGGCAGGGTGTTTCTGGACGAGCAGTACTTC.

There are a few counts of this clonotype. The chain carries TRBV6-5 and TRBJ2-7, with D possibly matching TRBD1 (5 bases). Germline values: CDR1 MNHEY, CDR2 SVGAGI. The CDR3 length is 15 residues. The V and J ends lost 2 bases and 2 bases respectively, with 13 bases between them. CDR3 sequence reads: CASSYRAWGTYEQYF. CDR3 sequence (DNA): TGTGCCAGCAGTTACAGAGCATGGGGCACCTACGAGCAGTACTTC.

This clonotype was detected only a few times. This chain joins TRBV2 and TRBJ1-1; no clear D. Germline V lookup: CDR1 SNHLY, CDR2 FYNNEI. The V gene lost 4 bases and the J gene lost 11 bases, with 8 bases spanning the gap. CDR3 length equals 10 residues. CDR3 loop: CASSGLSAFF. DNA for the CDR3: TGTGCCAGCAGTGGGCTGTCGGCTTTCTTT.

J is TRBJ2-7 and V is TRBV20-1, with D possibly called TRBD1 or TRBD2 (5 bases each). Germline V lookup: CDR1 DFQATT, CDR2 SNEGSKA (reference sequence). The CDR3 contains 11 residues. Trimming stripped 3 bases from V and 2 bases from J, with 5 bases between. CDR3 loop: CSARGAYEQYF. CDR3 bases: TGCAGTGCTAGGGGGGCCTACGAGCAGTACTTC.

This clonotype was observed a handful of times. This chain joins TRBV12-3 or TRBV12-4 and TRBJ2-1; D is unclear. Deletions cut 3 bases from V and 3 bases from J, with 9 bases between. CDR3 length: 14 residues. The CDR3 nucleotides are TGTGCCAGCAGTTTTAGGACCATCTACAATGAGCAGTTCTTC. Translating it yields CASSFRTIYNEQFF.

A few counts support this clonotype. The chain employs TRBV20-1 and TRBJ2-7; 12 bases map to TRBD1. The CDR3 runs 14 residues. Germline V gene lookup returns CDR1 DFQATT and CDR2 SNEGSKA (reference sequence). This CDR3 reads CRVNSGTGGQEQYF. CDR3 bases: TGCAGAGTGAATTCCGGGACAGGGGGCCAAGAGCAGTACTTC.

CDR3 nucleotides: TGCAGTGCTAGAGCGCAGTTACTACAGGGGGGACCTTACAATGAGCAGTTCTTC. It is translated as CSARAQLLQGGPYNEQFF. The chain is built from TRBV20-1 and TRBJ2-1; 8 nucleotides line up with TRBD1. This CDR3 spans 18 amino acids. Per the germline V gene, CDR1 is DFQATT and CDR2 is SNEGSKA (reference sequence). The junction had 15 bases not matched to a gene; V was cut back by 1 base and J by 4 bases.

The CDR3 region has the DNA TGCAGTGCCAGGCGCGTGGTCGACACTGAAGCTTTCTTT. It codes for CSARRVVDTEAFF. V and J are TRBV20-1 and TRBJ1-1; D gene uncertain. The germline CDR1 and CDR2 sequences are DFQATT and SNEGSKA (reference sequence). The CDR3 is 13 residues long. Trimming took 6 bases from V and 3 from J, leaving 14 bases between them.

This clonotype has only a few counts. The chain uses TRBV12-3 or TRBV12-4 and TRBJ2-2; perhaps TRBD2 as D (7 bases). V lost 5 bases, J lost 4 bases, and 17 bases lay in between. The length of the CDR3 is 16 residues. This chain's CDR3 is CASSPVAGALTGELFF. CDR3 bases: TGTGCCAGCAGTCCCGTGGCGGGGGCCCTCACCGGGGAGCTGTTTTTT.

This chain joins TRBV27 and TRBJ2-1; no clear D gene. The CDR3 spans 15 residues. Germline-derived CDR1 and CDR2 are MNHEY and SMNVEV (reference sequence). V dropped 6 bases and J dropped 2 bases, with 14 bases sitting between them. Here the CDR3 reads CASRTTSRTYNEQFF. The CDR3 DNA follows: TGTGCCAGCAGAACGACATCTCGTACCTACAATGAGCAGTTCTTC.

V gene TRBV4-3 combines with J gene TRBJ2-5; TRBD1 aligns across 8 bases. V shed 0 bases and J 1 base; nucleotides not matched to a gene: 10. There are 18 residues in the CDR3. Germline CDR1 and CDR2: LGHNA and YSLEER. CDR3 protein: CASSQDSRGTGPQETQYF. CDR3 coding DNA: TGCGCCAGCAGCCAAGATAGCCGAGGGACAGGCCCCCAAGAGACCCAGTACTTC.

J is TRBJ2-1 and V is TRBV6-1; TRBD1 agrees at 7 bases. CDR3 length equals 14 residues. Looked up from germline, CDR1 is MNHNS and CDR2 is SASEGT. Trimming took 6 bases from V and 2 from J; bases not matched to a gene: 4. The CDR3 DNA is TGTGCCAGCAGGACAGGGTACCCCTACAATGAGCAGTTCTTC. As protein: CASRTGYPYNEQFF.

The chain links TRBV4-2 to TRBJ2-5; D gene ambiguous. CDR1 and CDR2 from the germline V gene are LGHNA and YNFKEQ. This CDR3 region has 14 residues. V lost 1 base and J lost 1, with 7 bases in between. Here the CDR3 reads CASSQGPTQETQYF. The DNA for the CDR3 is TGTGCCAGCAGCCAAGGTCCCACCCAAGAGACCCAGTACTTC.

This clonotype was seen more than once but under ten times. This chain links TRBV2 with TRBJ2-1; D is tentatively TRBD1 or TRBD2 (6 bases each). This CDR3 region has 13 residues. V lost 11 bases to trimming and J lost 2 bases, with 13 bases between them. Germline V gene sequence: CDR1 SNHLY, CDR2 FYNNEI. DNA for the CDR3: TGTGCCGGTCGCGGGGACACCTACAATGAGCAGTTCTTC. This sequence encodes CAGRGDTYNEQFF.

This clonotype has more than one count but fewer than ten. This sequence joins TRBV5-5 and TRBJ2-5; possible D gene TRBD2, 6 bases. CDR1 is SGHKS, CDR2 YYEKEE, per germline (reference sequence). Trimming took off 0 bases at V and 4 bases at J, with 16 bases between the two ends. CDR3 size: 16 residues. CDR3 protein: CASSLVGSGGGETQYF. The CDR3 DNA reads TGTGCCAGCAGCTTGGTAGGTAGCGGAGGCGGAGAGACCCAGTACTTC.

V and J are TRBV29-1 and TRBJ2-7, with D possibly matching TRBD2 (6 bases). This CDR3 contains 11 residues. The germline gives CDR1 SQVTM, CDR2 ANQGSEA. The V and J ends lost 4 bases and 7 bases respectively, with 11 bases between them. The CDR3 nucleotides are TGCAGCGTTGCGGTCCGGGGGGAGCAGTACTTC. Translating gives CSVAVRGEQYF.

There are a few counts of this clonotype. This CDR3 is CASSPGGGRGPEQFF. CDR3 DNA: TGTGCCAGCAGTCCCGGGGGCGGGAGAGGCCCTGAGCAGTTCTTC. This rearrangement joins TRBV6-1 to TRBJ2-1; tentatively, D is TRBD2 (7 bases). V gave up 5 bases and J gave up 9 bases, with 20 bases separating them. The germline V gene has CDR1 MNHNS and CDR2 SASEGT. The length of the CDR3 is 15 residues.

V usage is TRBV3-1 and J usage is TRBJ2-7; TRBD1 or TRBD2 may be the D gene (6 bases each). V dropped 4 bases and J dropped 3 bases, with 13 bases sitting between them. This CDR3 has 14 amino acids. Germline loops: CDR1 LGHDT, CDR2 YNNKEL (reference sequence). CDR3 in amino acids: CASSRPGGYYEQYF. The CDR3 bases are TGTGCCAGCAGCCGACCCGGGGGCTACTACGAGCAGTACTTC.

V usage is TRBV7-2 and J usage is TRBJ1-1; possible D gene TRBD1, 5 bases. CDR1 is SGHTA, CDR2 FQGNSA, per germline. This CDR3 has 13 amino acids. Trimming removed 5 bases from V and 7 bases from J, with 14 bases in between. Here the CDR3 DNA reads TGTGCCAGCAGCCCGTGGAGAGGGGTTGAAGCTTTCTTT. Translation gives CASSPWRGVEAFF.

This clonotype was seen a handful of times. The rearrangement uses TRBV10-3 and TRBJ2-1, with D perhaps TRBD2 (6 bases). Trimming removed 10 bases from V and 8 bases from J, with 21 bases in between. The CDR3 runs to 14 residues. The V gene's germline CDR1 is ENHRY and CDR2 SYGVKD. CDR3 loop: CATGGKRPNDEQFF. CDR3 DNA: TGTGCCACCGGGGGAAAGCGCCCTAACGATGAGCAGTTCTTC.